The 30 T cell receptor beta chains given below trace back to one sample, sequenced in a study of blood T cells in healthy people across ages. A second PCR of roughly 7 to 11 cycles used a sample-barcoded 5' primer and a J-beta primer mix. TCRdb called the 5' RACE reads again in MiXCR, with one record for every CDR3 protein. Of around 1,700,000 distinct CDR3 sequences in the sample, 28% were seen once. Sequenced: blood. These receptors all stem from a woman aged 25-40 years in good health.

This sequence joins TRBV20-1 and TRBJ1-5, with D perhaps matching TRBD1 (5 bases). V lost 2 bases and J 6 bases, leaving 14 bases between the germline ends. The CDR3 totals 14 residues. From germline, CDR1 is DFQATT and CDR2 SNEGSKA (reference sequence). CDR3 nucleotides: TGCAGTGCTAGATCCTCGGGGGTAGCTCAGCCCCAGCATTTT. Protein sequence: CSARSSGVAQPQHF.

The genes are TRBV2 and TRBJ1-4; D unresolved. Germline CDR1 and CDR2: SNHLY and FYNNEI. V dropped 1 base and J dropped 11 bases, with 20 bases sitting between them. The CDR3 totals 16 residues. The CDR3 sequence: CASSEGSAFTVKKLFF. For the CDR3, the DNA is TGTGCCAGCAGTGAAGGGTCGGCGTTTACTGTGAAGAAACTGTTTTTT.

This clonotype was counted between two and nine times. The CDR3 spells CSARLRRGPRGYTF. In nucleotides, the CDR3 is TGCAGTGCTAGGTTGCGCAGGGGCCCGCGGGGCTACACCTTC. The rearrangement links TRBV20-1 to TRBJ1-2; weak D call: TRBD1 (6 bases). The V end was cut by 3 bases, the J end by 8 bases, with 19 bases between. CDR1 DFQATT and CDR2 SNEGSKA come from the germline V gene (reference sequence). The CDR3 totals 14 residues.

This clonotype has ten or more counts. V usage is TRBV5-1 and J usage is TRBJ2-1; D unclear. The V and J ends lost 2 bases and 3 bases respectively, with 6 bases between them. CDR1 is SGHRS and CDR2 is YFSETQ in the germline V gene. The CDR3 runs to 13 residues. CDR3 sequence reads: CASSFPSYNEQFF. The CDR3 bases are TGCGCCAGCAGCTTTCCCAGCTACAATGAGCAGTTCTTC.

V usage is TRBV20-1 and J usage is TRBJ2-4; D unclear. V was cut by 6 bases and J by 0 bases, with 12 bases left in between. Germline V gene sequence: CDR1 DFQATT, CDR2 SNEGSKA (reference sequence). The CDR3 runs 14 residues. The CDR3 DNA reads as TGCAGTGCGCCTCCACTATTAGCCAAAAACATTCAGTACTTC. Its translation is CSAPPLLAKNIQYF.

This chain joins TRBV6-5 and TRBJ1-2; TRBD1 matches at 8 bases. Germline V gene sequence: CDR1 MNHEY, CDR2 SVGAGI. J gave up 7 bases and V 6 bases, and 7 bases lay outside the gene matches. The CDR3 totals 13 residues. The CDR3 region is CASRADRGGGYTF. For the CDR3, the DNA is TGTGCCAGCAGAGCTGACAGGGGCGGTGGCTACACCTTC.

There are a few counts of this clonotype. This chain links TRBV2 with TRBJ2-1, with D possibly TRBD2 on 5 matching bases. The CDR3 consists of 15 residues. V lost 7 bases, J lost 4 bases, and 17 bases lay in between. Germline V gene data show CDR1 as SNHLY and CDR2 as FYNNEI. CDR3 coding DNA: TGTGCCAGCACCACGGAGGTCCCCCGTTACAATGAGCAGTTCTTC. Protein sequence: CASTTEVPRYNEQFF. Using reference TRBV2 and TRBJ2-1 for the parts outside the CDR3, the full variable domain is EPEVTQTPSHQVTQMGQEVILRCVPISNHLYFYWYRQILGQKVEFLVSFYNNEISEKSEIFDDQFSVERPDGSNFTLKIRSTKLEDSAMYFCASTTEVPRYNEQFFGPGTRLTVL.

Points on this clonotype: Given a much more abundant clone one base away, this may be a read error. The chain has TRBV29-1 and TRBJ2-4; D possibly corresponds to TRBD2 (5 bases). The J call may be faulty, since TRBJ2-5 better matches the DNA end. Germline V gene data show CDR1 as SQVTM and CDR2 as ANQGSEA. CDR3 size: 15 residues. The CDR3 nucleotides read TGCAGCTCACACAGCCCCGGACTCAATGGGGAGACCCAGTACTTC. Translated, it gives CSSHSPGLNGETQYF.

The J gene is TRBJ2-1, the V gene TRBV7-6; TRBD2 matches 13 bases. TRBJ2-7 explains the end of the DNA better; the J call may be wrong. There are 19 residues in the CDR3. Germline CDR1 SGHVS, CDR2 FNYEAQ. CDR3 DNA: TGTGCCAGCAGCGATCCCTACAGGGTGACTAGCGGGGGGAACTACGAGCAGTACTTC. Translated: CASSDPYRVTSGGNYEQYF.

This clonotype was picked up a small number of times. The V gene is TRBV6-5, the J gene TRBJ2-1; 9 nucleotides match TRBD2. Germline CDR1 MNHEY, CDR2 SVGAGI. Trimming removed 5 bases from V and 9 bases from J; junction bases left unmatched: 8. The length of the CDR3 is 14 residues. CDR3 in DNA: TGTGCCAGCAGTCCGGGACTAGCCGCGGGTGAGCAGTTCTTC. Translating it yields CASSPGLAAGEQFF.

The V and J genes are TRBV11-2 and TRBJ2-3, with TRBD2 matching over 8 bases. Trimming cost V 4 bases and J 3 bases; bases outside gene matches: 3. The CDR3 is 14 residues long. CDR1 and CDR2 (germline): SGHAT, FQNNGV. DNA of the CDR3: TGTGCCAGCAGCTGGGCGGGAGGTACAGATACGCAGTATTTT. Protein sequence: CASSWAGGTDTQYF.

This clonotype turned up a few times. The V gene is TRBV12-3 or TRBV12-4, the J gene TRBJ2-7; 7 nucleotides line up with TRBD1. The ends lost 1 base at V and 6 bases at J; junction bases unmatched: 9. The CDR3 has 15 residues. Written as DNA, the CDR3 is TGTGCCAGCAGTTTAGGACAGGGACCCTTTTCCGAGCAGTACTTC. Translated, it gives CASSLGQGPFSEQYF.

In its sample, this clonotype was seen many times. The CDR3: CASSLSGIGEQYF. The CDR3 nucleotides are TGTGCCAGCAGCTTAAGTGGGATAGGCGAGCAGTACTTC. The chain is built from TRBV7-9 and TRBJ2-7; D unclear. The germline V and J ends were trimmed by 2 bases and 6 bases, with 11 bases remaining between them. Germline lookup yields CDR1 SEHNR and CDR2 FQNEAQ (reference sequence). The CDR3 is 13 amino acids.

This clonotype has only a few counts. The rearrangement links TRBV20-1 to TRBJ2-3, with TRBD2 matching 7 bases. The J segment lost 3 bases and the V segment lost 7 bases, leaving 10 bases of the junction unmatched. CDR1 and CDR2 from the germline V gene are DFQATT and SNEGSKA (reference sequence). The CDR3 contains 14 residues. CDR3 in amino acids: CSGQRSGITDTQYF. CDR3 in DNA: TGCAGTGGGCAGAGAAGCGGGATTACAGATACGCAGTATTTT.

This clonotype came up a few times. The V call is TRBV29-1, the J call TRBJ2-4, with D possibly matching TRBD2 (5 bases). The ends were cut back, 6 bases at V and 10 bases at J, with 16 bases in the middle. Per germline, CDR1 SQVTM and CDR2 ANQGSEA. The CDR3 length is 12 residues. CDR3 coding DNA: TGCAGCGTGGACTCGGAGTCGGGGATTCAGTACTTC. The encoded protein is CSVDSESGIQYF.

This rearrangement joins TRBV20-1 to TRBJ1-2, with 9 bases matching TRBD1. CDR1 and CDR2 (germline): DFQATT, SNEGSKA (reference sequence). V lost 2 bases to trimming and J lost 7 bases; unmatched junction nucleotides: 5. The CDR3 contains 13 residues. The CDR3 bases are TGCAGTGCTAGACCAGGGACAGGGTTTGGCTACACCTTC. It translates to CSARPGTGFGYTF.

CDR3 in amino acids: CASSLETSTGELFF. The CDR3 DNA sequence: TGCGCCAGCAGCTTGGAAACGAGCACCGGGGAGCTGTTTTTT. The V and J genes are TRBV5-1 and TRBJ2-2; D gene uncertain. The CDR3 contains 14 residues. V was clipped by 0 bases and J by 4 bases, with 7 bases between them. CDR1 is SGHRS, CDR2 YFSETQ, per germline.

The CDR3 nucleotides are TGTGCCAGCAGCCCGTCGGGGCAACAGAGATACGAGCAGTACTTC. Translating it yields CASSPSGQQRYEQYF. J is TRBJ2-7 and V is TRBV7-9, with D perhaps TRBD1 or TRBD2 (5 bases each). V lost 5 bases and J 4 bases, leaving 18 bases between the germline ends. Germline V CDR1 and CDR2: SEHNR, FQNEAQ (reference sequence). This CDR3 is built from 15 residues.

The sample holds a few counts of this clonotype. The V and J genes are TRBV20-1 and TRBJ1-6; D unresolved. CDR1 is DFQATT and CDR2 is SNEGSKA in the germline V gene (reference sequence). This CDR3 contains 15 residues. Deletions cut 4 bases from V and 0 bases from J, with 10 bases between. The CDR3 coding sequence is TGCAGTGCTAAGGCCTCGAGCTCCTATAATTCACCCCTCCACTTT. This encodes CSAKASSSYNSPLHF.

This clonotype came up a few times. At one of its ends the junction is not consistent with the germline gene, which may arise from a read error. V is TRBV12-3 or TRBV12-4 and J is TRBJ2-3; maybe TRBD1 (6 bases). The CDR3 sequence is 15 residues long. The CDR3 DNA sequence: TGTGCCTGCAGTTTGCCCCTACAGGGATCAGATACGCAGTATTTT. It specifies CACSLPLQGSDTQYF.

The chain has TRBV28 and TRBJ1-2; a possible D gene is TRBD1 (6 bases). V lost 3 bases to trimming and J lost 2 bases, with 13 bases between them. Germline-derived CDR1 and CDR2 are MDHEN and SYDVKM. CDR3 size: 15 residues. CDR3 sequence (DNA): TGTGCCAGCAGTTTCAAGAACGGACAGAACTATGGCTACACCTTC. As protein: CASSFKNGQNYGYTF.

This clonotype has at least ten counts. This rearrangement joins TRBV9 to TRBJ2-1; 15 bases agree with TRBD2. This CDR3 contains 20 residues. Germline V CDR1 and CDR2: SGDLS, YYNGEE. V lost 4 bases and J lost 1; bases outside the gene matches: 12. Written as DNA, the CDR3 is TGTGCCAGCAGCTCCCCACGGACTAGCGGGAGGGCGGGGTCCTACAATGAGCAGTTCTTC. As protein: CASSSPRTSGRAGSYNEQFF.

This sequence joins TRBV13 and TRBJ2-4, with TRBD1 matching over 8 bases. From germline, CDR1 is PRHDT and CDR2 FYEKMQ (reference sequence). The CDR3 is made up of 19 amino acids. J lost 3 bases, V lost 5 bases, and 18 bases had no gene match. CDR3: CASSLAAPGQEFGKNIQYF. CDR3 DNA: TGTGCCAGCAGCCTGGCGGCCCCGGGACAGGAGTTCGGCAAAAACATTCAGTACTTC.

The V and J genes are TRBV6-2 or TRBV6-3 and TRBJ2-5, with D possibly matching TRBD2 (5 bases). The length of the CDR3 is 12 residues. Germline lookup yields CDR1 MNHEY and CDR2 SVGEGT. Trimming left V 8 bases short and J 8 bases short, with 15 bases between. This chain's CDR3 is CASGPTTTTQYF. The CDR3 DNA reads as TGTGCCAGCGGGCCGACTACAACTACCCAGTACTTC.

This clonotype was detected a few times. At one end, the junction sequence differs from germline, possibly due to a read error. The V call is TRBV5-1, the J call TRBJ1-2; 7 nucleotides match TRBD1. Germline V gives CDR1 SGHRS, CDR2 YFSETQ. This CDR3 contains 13 residues. CDR3 amino acids: CASGLGQYYGYTF. For the CDR3, the DNA is TGCGCCAGCGGCTTGGGACAGTACTATGGCTACACCTTC.

This clonotype was recorded a few times. The rearrangement joins TRBV6-2 or TRBV6-3 to TRBJ2-7, with D unresolved. Germline CDR1 reads MNHEY; CDR2 reads SVGEGT. The CDR3 sequence is 19 residues long. The V and J ends lost 2 bases and 0 bases respectively, with 23 bases between them. CDR3 sequence: CASSYETPLRLLPSYEQYF. The DNA for the CDR3 is TGTGCCAGCAGTTACGAGACCCCTCTGAGATTACTACCCTCCTACGAGCAGTACTTC.

This clonotype was recorded a few times. The rearrangement joins TRBV13 to TRBJ2-1, with 9 bases that match TRBD2. The V segment lost 2 bases and the J segment 7 bases; nucleotides outside the gene matches: 15. The CDR3 is 18 amino acids. Per the germline V gene, CDR1 is PRHDT and CDR2 is FYEKMQ (reference sequence). CDR3 amino acids: CASSLFGLANSGGNEQFF. DNA for the CDR3: TGTGCCAGCAGCTTATTTGGACTAGCGAATTCCGGCGGTAATGAGCAGTTCTTC.

This clonotype was counted once. This chain uses TRBV12-5 with TRBJ2-1; 9 bases align to TRBD1. The CDR3 is made up of 15 amino acids. Trimming cost V 6 bases and J 1 base; bases outside gene matches: 4. The germline V gene encodes CDR1 LGHNT and CDR2 FRNRAP. The chain's CDR3 is CASGPGTGSYNEQFF. CDR3 DNA sequence: TGTGCTAGTGGCCCCGGGACAGGGTCCTACAATGAGCAGTTCTTC.

This clonotype was seen once. V is TRBV28 and J is TRBJ1-2; a weak D match, TRBD1 (5 bases). Germline CDR1 MDHEN, CDR2 SYDVKM. The CDR3 is made up of 14 amino acids. V shed 6 bases and J shed 2 bases, with 13 bases lying between them. This CDR3 is CASRTGGVNYGYTF. The CDR3 DNA reads as TGTGCCAGCAGGACCGGGGGGGTGAACTATGGCTACACCTTC.

This clonotype was observed once. A junction end diverges from the germline sequence, so it may reflect a read error. This chain connects TRBV7-2 to TRBJ2-4; 8 positions match TRBD2. This CDR3 has 13 amino acids. Germline assignment: CDR1 SGHTA and CDR2 FQGNSA. CDR3 coding DNA: TGTGCCAACAGCGTTAGCGGGGAAGACATTCAGTACTTC. Its translation: CANSVSGEDIQYF.